The sequence of this TCR beta chain was determined in a study of regulatory T cells in long-lasting Graves disease. In this sample, this clonotype turned up many times. The sample's time point: newly diagnosed GD, antithyroid drugs for less than 3 months. PBMC RNA served as the TCR library source. The TCR beta library used iRepertoire HTBI primers with Arm-PCR amplification of CDR3. TCRdb itself ran the multiplex PCR reads through MiXCR, one entry per CDR3 protein. The sample lists hundreds of thousands of distinct CDR3 sequences; around 15% were seen once. The same specimen was also included in a second study, on T cells in Graves' hyperthyroidism and ophthalmopathy. That work states: Hyperthyroidism had been newly diagnosed in patients aged 18 to 65, and its duration was under 2 months. Ophthalmopathy could be told apart from stable hyperthyroidism with a 13 V-J model.

The input for sequencing was peripheral blood mononuclear cells (PBMCs), taken at new diagnosis, from a patient treated with antithyroid drugs. The sequence derives from a man aged 40-50 years with Graves disease.

The CDR3 nucleotides read TGTGCCAGCAGCTTAGGAGGACACTTCGGGCAGTTCTTC. Its protein is CASSLGGHFGQFF. V usage is TRBV11-3 and J usage is TRBJ2-1, with D tentatively TRBD1 (5 bases). This CDR3 comprises 13 residues. CDR1 is SGHNT and CDR2 is YENEEA in the germline V gene. Trimming took off 1 base at V and 12 bases at J, with 13 bases between the two ends.